This T cell receptor (beta chain) was identified during a study of blood T cell repertoires in COVID-19. Original processing notes: Estimation of nucleated cell counts relied on the amplification of reference gene primers. The table came from immunoSEQ multiplex PCR; TCRdb's copy has only in-frame clones and leaves some out. V, J and clone size derive from that table, while D and trimming were established from the DNA sequence. The sample includes about 310,000 clones, about nine tenths of them seen just once. The CDR3 totals 14 residues. V lost 1 base and J 3 bases, leaving 9 bases between the germline ends. Germline CDR1 and CDR2: SEHNR and FQNEAQ (reference sequence).

Input material: peripheral blood. This TCR was sampled from a man in his late teens or twenties with active or convalescent COVID-19. The V gene is TRBV7-9, the J gene TRBJ1-2; D may be TRBD1 (6 bases). This CDR3 reads CASSLEGGYYGYTF. The DNA of the CDR3 is TGTGCCAGCAGCTTAGAAGGGGGTTACTATGGCTACACCTTC.